This passage covers 21 T cell receptor beta chains from one sample sequenced in a study of blood T cell repertoires in COVID-19 (dated by TCRdb to the early 2020s). Library preparation was by the immunoSEQ multiplex PCR assay. The table comes from immuneACCESS by way of TCRdb, which keeps in-frame sequences with V and J called. Part of the clones is missing from these tables; in studies checked, under half for an unresolved V gene and the rest for unknown reasons. The sample table records hundreds of thousands of clones; around nine tenths of these occur just once. The ten largest clones add up to more than 4% of the sample. The sample comprised PBMCs or T cells enriched from blood (not recorded which). These receptors were collected from a young woman who had been exposed to COVID-19.

The rearrangement links TRBV5-6 to TRBJ1-1; possibly TRBD1 for D (5 bases). The germline CDR1 and CDR2 sequences are SGHDT and YYEEEE. The CDR3 length is 15 residues. The ends were cut back, 3 bases at V and 2 bases at J, with 14 bases in the middle. The CDR3 is CASSWRGGLNTEAFF. CDR3 DNA: TGTGCCAGCAGCTGGCGGGGGGGACTCAACACTGAAGCTTTCTTT.

V is TRBV30 and J is TRBJ1-2; D remains unclear. CDR3 length equals 13 residues. Germline CDR1 is GTSNPN and CDR2 is SVGIG (reference sequence). The V end lost 0 bases, the J end lost 2 bases, and 7 bases lay between the germline ends. The CDR3 region is CAWSVSGNYGYTF. For the CDR3, the DNA is TGTGCCTGGAGTGTCTCCGGGAACTATGGCTACACCTTC.

The gene calls are TRBV4-1 and TRBJ1-1; 7 bases align to TRBD1. The CDR3 length is 15 residues. Germline V gene sequence: CDR1 MGHRA, CDR2 YSYEKL. The J segment lost 1 base and the V segment lost 3 bases, leaving 5 bases of the junction unmatched. CDR3 in DNA: TGCGCCAGCAGCCAGGTTCCAGGGGGGAACACTGAAGCTTTCTTT. Translation: CASSQVPGGNTEAFF.

This sequence joins TRBV6-5 and TRBJ1-4; D remains ambiguous. The germline V gene encodes CDR1 MNHEY and CDR2 SVGAGI. This CDR3 has 15 amino acids. Trimming left V 6 bases short and J 8 bases short, with 19 bases between. CDR3 sequence (DNA): TGTGCCAGCAGGCCCCAGCCCACGGTCGGGGAAAAACTGTTTTTT. This sequence encodes CASRPQPTVGEKLFF.

This CDR3 is CASSLTGVNSDTQYF. The CDR3 nucleotides read TGTGCCAGCAGTCTCACGGGAGTGAACTCAGATACGCAGTATTTT. The chain employs TRBV7-7 and TRBJ2-3; D perhaps matches TRBD2 (6 bases). V was cut by 6 bases and J by 4 bases, with 17 bases left in between. CDR1 is SSHAT, CDR2 FNYEAQ, per germline (reference sequence). CDR3 length: 15 amino acids. The variable domain in full, with the rest retrieved from reference TRBV7-7 and TRBJ2-3, is GAGVSQSPRYKVTKRGQDVTLRCDPISSHATLYWYQQALGQGPEFLTYFNYEAQPDKSGLPSDRFSAERPEGSISTLTIQRTEQRDSAMYRCASSLTGVNSDTQYFGPGTRLTVL.

The rearrangement links TRBV2 to TRBJ2-3, with TRBD1 as a possible D gene (6 bases). Germline loops: CDR1 SNHLY, CDR2 FYNNEI. The CDR3 is made up of 15 amino acids. The V end was cut by 6 bases, the J end by 3 bases, with 16 bases between. This CDR3 reads CASRQIQGWTDTQYF. The CDR3 DNA reads as TGTGCCAGCAGGCAAATACAGGGATGGACAGATACGCAGTATTTT.

Remarks on this clone: The same CDR3 can be traced to other DNA sequences in this sample. The chain combines TRBV30 with TRBJ1-6, with TRBD1 as a possible D gene (6 bases). The CDR3 loop spans 13 amino acids. Germline V gives CDR1 GTSNPN, CDR2 SVGIG (reference sequence). Trimming removed 5 bases from V and 4 bases from J, with 9 bases in between. In DNA, the CDR3 is TGTGCCTGGTCACAGGGATATAATTCACCCCTCCACTTT. Amino acid sequence: CAWSQGYNSPLHF.

J is TRBJ2-4 and V is TRBV4-2; TRBD2 agrees at 13 bases. The V and J ends lost 0 bases and 9 bases, in that order; junction bases with no gene match: 8. This CDR3 has 17 residues. Looked up from germline, CDR1 is LGHNA and CDR2 is YNFKEQ. CDR3: CASSQESLAGGLVIQYF. CDR3 DNA sequence: TGTGCCAGCAGCCAAGAGTCACTAGCGGGGGGGCTGGTCATTCAGTACTTC.

The table lists this clone with a few counts. V and J are TRBV20-1 and TRBJ2-2; no definite D call. Germline V lookup: CDR1 DFQATT, CDR2 SNEGSKA (reference sequence). Deletions cut 3 bases from V and 4 bases from J, with 9 bases between. The CDR3 length is 13 residues. CDR3 in DNA: TGCAGTGCTAGTCGTCAGGTCACCGGGGAGCTGTTTTTT. It translates to CSASRQVTGELFF.

The V and J genes are TRBV6-1 and TRBJ1-2; perhaps TRBD1 as D (5 bases). The germline V and J ends were trimmed by 2 bases and 7 bases, with 17 bases remaining between them. The germline CDR1 and CDR2 sequences are MNHNS and SASEGT. This CDR3 has 15 amino acids. CDR3 DNA sequence: TGTGCCAGCAGTGAAAGCGGGACGAAAAGGGGTGGCTACACCTTC. Translation gives CASSESGTKRGGYTF.

This chain connects TRBV24-1 to TRBJ1-2; unclear D gene. The CDR3 has 16 amino acids. Trimming took off 4 bases at V and 0 bases at J, with 14 bases between the two ends. Germline V gene lookup returns CDR1 KGHDR and CDR2 SFDVKD. The CDR3 sequence is CATSDSSHPPNYGYTF. Written as DNA, the CDR3 is TGTGCCACCAGTGACTCCTCACATCCCCCTAACTATGGCTACACCTTC.

The chain employs TRBV27 and TRBJ2-6, with 8 bases that match TRBD2. This CDR3 comprises 16 residues. The germline V gene encodes CDR1 MNHEY and CDR2 SMNVEV (reference sequence). Trimming removed 0 bases from V and 3 bases from J; junction bases left unmatched: 1. CDR3 nucleotide sequence: TGTGCCAGCAGTTTATCCGGGAGGGTTGGGGCCAACGTCCTGACTTTC. Translated, it gives CASSLSGRVGANVLTF.

The chain recombines TRBV19 with TRBJ2-3; TRBD2 agrees at 10 bases. The germline CDR1 and CDR2 sequences are LNHDA and SQIVND (reference sequence). With 3 bases clipped from V and 2 bases from J, the junction kept 5 bases outside the gene matches. The CDR3 has 16 amino acids. CDR3 region: CASSMIAGGTTDTQYF. CDR3 nucleotides: TGTGCCAGTAGTATGATAGCGGGGGGCACCACAGATACGCAGTATTTT.

The V call is TRBV12-5, the J call TRBJ1-3, with 10 bases fitting TRBD1. There are 16 residues in the CDR3. Losses at the gene ends were 1 base for V and 4 bases for J; bases not matched to a gene: 4. Germline CDR1 LGHNT, CDR2 FRNRAP. CDR3 region: CASGLATGGEGNTIYF. CDR3 nucleotides: TGTGCTAGTGGTTTGGCGACAGGGGGCGAAGGAAACACCATATATTTT. Combining the CDR3 with reference TRBV12-5 and TRBJ1-3 gives the whole variable domain DARVTQTPRHKVTEMGQEVTMRCQPILGHNTVFWYRQTMMQGLELLAYFRNRAPLDDSGMPKDRFSAEMPDATLATLKIQPSEPRDSAVYFCASGLATGGEGNTIYFGEGSWLTVV.

This sequence joins TRBV24-1 and TRBJ2-2; TRBD2 aligns across 7 bases. V was clipped by 1 base and J by 5 bases; unmatched bases: 9. Germline loops: CDR1 KGHDR, CDR2 SFDVKD. This CDR3 is built from 17 residues. The CDR3 DNA reads TGTGCCACCAGTGATTTTTCGGGGGGTGAGGGAACCGGGGAGCTGTTTTTT. The encoded protein is CATSDFSGGEGTGELFF.

The sample holds one count of this clone. The chain couples TRBV6-2 or TRBV6-3 to TRBJ1-4, with D possibly TRBD1 on 6 matching bases. The CDR3 is 13 residues long. V shed 4 bases and J shed 7 bases, with 10 bases lying between them. Germline V lookup: CDR1 MNHEY, CDR2 SVGEGT. The CDR3 loop reads CASSSQGSEKLFF. CDR3 bases: TGTGCCAGCAGTTCCCAGGGGTCTGAAAAACTGTTTTTT.

The chain links TRBV4-2 to TRBJ2-2; 7 nucleotides line up with TRBD1. Germline CDR1 is LGHNA and CDR2 is YNFKEQ. This CDR3 comprises 15 residues. Trimming at V came to 6 bases and at J to 0 bases, leaving 4 bases not matched to a gene. The CDR3: CASRITGANTGELFF. The CDR3 DNA sequence: TGTGCCAGCAGGATTACAGGGGCGAACACCGGGGAGCTGTTTTTT.

The V call is TRBV24-1, the J call TRBJ2-1; 8 nucleotides line up with TRBD1. Trimming took 1 base from V and 12 from J; bases not matched to a gene: 7. Germline CDR1 is KGHDR and CDR2 is SFDVKD. The CDR3 has 14 amino acids. The CDR3 loop is CATSDFQAGGGQFF. CDR3 nucleotide sequence: TGTGCCACCAGTGATTTTCAGGCAGGGGGCGGGCAGTTCTTC.

Only one count was recorded for this clone. The gene calls are TRBV30 and TRBJ1-3; the D gene is possibly TRBD1 (6 bases). Trimming took 0 bases from V and 0 from J, leaving 9 bases between them. Germline V gene sequence: CDR1 GTSNPN, CDR2 SVGIG (reference sequence). The CDR3 is made up of 15 amino acids. In DNA, the CDR3 is TGTGCCTGGAGTGTAGACAGGAGCTCTGGAAACACCATATATTTT. Protein: CAWSVDRSSGNTIYF.

The CDR3 DNA reads TGTGCCACCGGAACACCTCTAGGTCCCTATAGCAATCAGCCCCAGCATTTT. Protein product: CATGTPLGPYSNQPQHF. The chain has TRBV19 and TRBJ1-5; D remains ambiguous. This CDR3 has 17 amino acids. V was clipped by 10 bases and J by 0 bases, with 22 bases between them. Per the germline V gene, CDR1 is LNHDA and CDR2 is SQIVND (reference sequence).

This clone has more than one count but fewer than ten. CDR3: CASSQDFITEAFF. The CDR3 DNA reads as TGTGCCAGCAGCCAAGATTTTATCACTGAAGCTTTCTTT. The gene calls are TRBV3-1 (or the pseudogene TRBV3-2) and TRBJ1-1; no clear D. The CDR3 sequence is 13 residues long. Germline V lookup: CDR1 LGHDT, CDR2 YNNKEL (reference sequence). V lost 0 bases and J 4 bases, leaving 6 bases between the germline ends.